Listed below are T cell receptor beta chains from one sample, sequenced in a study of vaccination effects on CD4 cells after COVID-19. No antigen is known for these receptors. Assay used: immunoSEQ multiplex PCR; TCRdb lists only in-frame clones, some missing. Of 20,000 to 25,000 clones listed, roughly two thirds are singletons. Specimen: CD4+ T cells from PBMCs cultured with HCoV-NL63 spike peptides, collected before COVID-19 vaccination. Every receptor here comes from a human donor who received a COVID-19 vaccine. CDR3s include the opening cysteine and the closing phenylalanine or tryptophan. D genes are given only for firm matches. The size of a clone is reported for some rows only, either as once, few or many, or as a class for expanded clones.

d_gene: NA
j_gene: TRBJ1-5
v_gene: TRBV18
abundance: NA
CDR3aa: CASSPRAENQPQHF
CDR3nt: TGTGCCAGCTCACCACGGGCCGAGAATCAGCCCCAGCATTTT

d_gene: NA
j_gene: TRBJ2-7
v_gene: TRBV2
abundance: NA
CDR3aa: CASRPPRFHEQYF
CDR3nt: TGTGCCAGCAGACCCCCTCGGTTTCACGAGCAGTACTTC

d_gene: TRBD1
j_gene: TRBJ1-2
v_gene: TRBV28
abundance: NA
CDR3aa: CASSLGRGSWRYTF
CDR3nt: TGTGCCAGCAGTTTGGGCAGGGGGAGTTGGCGCTACACCTTC

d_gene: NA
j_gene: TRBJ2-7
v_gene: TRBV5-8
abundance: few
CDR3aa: CASSRRYEQYF
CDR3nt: TGTGCCAGCAGCCGGCGCTACGAGCAGTACTTC

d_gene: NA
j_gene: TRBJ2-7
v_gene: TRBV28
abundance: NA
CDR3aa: CASAGGADVYEQYF
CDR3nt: TGTGCCAGCGCCGGTGGCGCAGACGTCTACGAGCAGTACTTC

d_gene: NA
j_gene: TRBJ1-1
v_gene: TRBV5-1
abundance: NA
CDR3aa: CASSSGQPNTEAFF
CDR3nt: TGCGCCAGCAGCTCTGGACAGCCGAACACTGAAGCTTTCTTT

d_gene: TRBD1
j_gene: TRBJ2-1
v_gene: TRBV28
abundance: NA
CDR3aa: CASSLWGTGSLGEQFF
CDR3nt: TGTGCCAGCAGTTTATGGGGGACAGGGTCGTTGGGTGAGCAGTTCTTC

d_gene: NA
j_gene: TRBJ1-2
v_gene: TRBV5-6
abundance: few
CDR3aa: CASSLVGDGYTF
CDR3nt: TGTGCCAGCAGCTTGGTAGGGGATGGCTACACCTTC

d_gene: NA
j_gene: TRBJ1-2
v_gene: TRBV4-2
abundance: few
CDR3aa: CASSFNQRYGYTF
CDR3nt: TGTGCCAGCAGCTTTAACCAGAGATATGGCTACACCTTC

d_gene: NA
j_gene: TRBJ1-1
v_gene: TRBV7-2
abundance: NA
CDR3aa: CASSLAELNTEAFF
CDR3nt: TGTGCCAGCAGCTTAGCAGAGCTGAACACTGAAGCTTTCTTT

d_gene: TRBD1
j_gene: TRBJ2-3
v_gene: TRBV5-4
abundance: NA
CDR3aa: CASSPPGTGTDTQYF
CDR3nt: TGTGCCAGCAGCCCTCCCGGGACAGGCACAGATACGCAGTATTTT

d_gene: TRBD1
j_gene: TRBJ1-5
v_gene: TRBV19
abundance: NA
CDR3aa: CASSWTGPQHF
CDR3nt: TGTGCCAGTAGCTGGACAGGGCCCCAGCATTTT

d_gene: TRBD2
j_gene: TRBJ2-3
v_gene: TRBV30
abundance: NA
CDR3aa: CAWSVKGLAVPDTQYF
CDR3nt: TGTGCCTGGAGTGTAAAGGGACTAGCGGTCCCAGATACGCAGTATTTT

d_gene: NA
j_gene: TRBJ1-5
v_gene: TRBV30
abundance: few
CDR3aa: CAWSGGNSNQPQHF
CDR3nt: TGTGCCTGGAGTGGAGGGAATAGCAATCAGCCCCAGCATTTT

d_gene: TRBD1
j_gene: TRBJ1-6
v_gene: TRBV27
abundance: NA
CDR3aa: CASSPGTGGGSPLHF
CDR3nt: TGTGCCAGCAGTCCGGGGACAGGGGGCGGCTCACCCCTCCACTTT

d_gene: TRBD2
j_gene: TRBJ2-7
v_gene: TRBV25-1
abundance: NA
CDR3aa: CASSQPTSGKAYEQYF
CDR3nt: TGTGCCAGCAGTCAGCCGACTAGCGGGAAAGCCTACGAGCAGTACTTC

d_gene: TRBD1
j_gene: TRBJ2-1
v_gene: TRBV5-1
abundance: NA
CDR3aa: CASSPYLRTGGSNEQFF
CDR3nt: TGCGCCAGCAGCCCTTATCTTCGGACAGGGGGCTCCAATGAGCAGTTCTTC

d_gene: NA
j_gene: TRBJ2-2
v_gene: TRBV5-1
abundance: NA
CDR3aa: CASSLALVAGELFF
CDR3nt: TGCGCCAGCAGCTTGGCGTTGGTTGCCGGGGAGCTGTTTTTT

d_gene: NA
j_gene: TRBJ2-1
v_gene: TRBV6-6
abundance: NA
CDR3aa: CASSYRVRDNEQFF
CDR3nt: TGTGCCAGCAGTTACCGCGTGAGGGACAATGAGCAGTTCTTC

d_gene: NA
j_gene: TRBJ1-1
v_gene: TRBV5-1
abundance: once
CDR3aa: CASSSRGGGNTEAFF
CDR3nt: TGCGCCAGCAGCTCAAGAGGTGGAGGGAACACTGAAGCTTTCTTT

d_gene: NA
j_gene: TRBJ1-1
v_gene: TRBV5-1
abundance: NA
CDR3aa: CASSFEGNTEAFF
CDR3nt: TGCGCCAGCAGCTTTGAGGGGAACACTGAAGCTTTCTTT

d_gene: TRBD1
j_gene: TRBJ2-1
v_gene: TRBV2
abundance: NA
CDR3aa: CASRGTGGNEQFF
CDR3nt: TGTGCCAGCAGGGGGACAGGGGGCAATGAGCAGTTCTTC

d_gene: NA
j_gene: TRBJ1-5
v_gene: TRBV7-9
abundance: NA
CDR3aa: CASSLETQPQHF
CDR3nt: TGTGCCAGCAGCTTAGAAACGCAGCCCCAGCATTTT

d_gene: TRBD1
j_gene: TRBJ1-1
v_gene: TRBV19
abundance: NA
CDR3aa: CASSIGGYSGQGESEAFF
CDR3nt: TGTGCCAGTAGTATAGGGGGGTATTCTGGACAGGGGGAATCTGAAGCTTTCTTT